This note documents a single TCR beta chain sequence. The sample holds a few counts of this clonotype. The clone's antigen remains unknown. No qualities accompany the bases; no much larger clone lies one base away. Every donor was a healthy Caucasian. Three pairs of female monozygotic twins, all aged roughly 18 to 29 years, made up the twin cohort. Peripheral blood mononuclear cells were the source from which RNA for the TCR libraries was isolated. The record originates from a study of identical twins (dated by TCRdb to the mid-2010s). At the level of the whole study: To test whether fetal clonotypes persist, this study deep-sequenced TCR alpha and beta repertoires from monozygotic twins, from unrelated adults of various ages, and from cord blood. To rule out contamination, replicate twin experiments were performed at different times with different library preparation protocols. The paper as a whole reports these results and caveats: Recombination models systematically underestimated out-of-frame TCR alpha sharing in monozygotic twins but agreed with sharing between unrelated individuals. Excess twin sharing in beta out-of-frame sequences was weaker because fewer shared sequences lowered the signal-to-noise ratio. Compared with coincidental sharing between unrelated individuals, out-of-frame TCR alpha sequences shared between twins showed an excess of sequences with low generation probability. Because the same donors could not be followed over many years, the conclusions relied on cross-sectional statistical analysis. Fewer insertions were carried by abundant cord blood beta clonotypes, a similar but weaker trend appeared in young adult naive repertoires, and no such trend appeared in memory repertoires. Zero-insertion analyses could be partly confounded by invariant T cells such as MAIT and iNKT, although diverse VJ usage argued against such confounding for most clonotypes.

Libraries were built with 5' RACE. This sample was sequenced with an Illumina HiSeq 2000. A universal primer binding site was added through template switching, and the final cDNA carried a unique molecular identifier so that TCR cDNA molecules could be counted accurately. First-strand cDNA for TCR alpha and beta chains was synthesized from specific primers in the conserved constant-segment region. To control for contamination, each cDNA library was double barcoded with a SMART-Mk sample barcode plus Illumina barcodes. TruSeq adapter sequences, together with Illumina sample barcodes, were added in two successive PCR steps. TCR alpha and beta cDNA libraries were sequenced on the Illumina HiSeq platform with custom primers. As for how the authors treated the data: Unique molecular identifiers were extracted from raw reads with MiGEC, and CDR3 positions were determined with MiXCR. For each individual, recombination models were inferred using an EM algorithm with the repgenHMM and IGoR tools. The analysis of shared clonotypes was done with the tcR package in R, with sharing normalized by the product of cloneset sizes. Out-of-frame nonproductive sequences were analyzed to study raw recombination free of thymic and clonal selection effects. The public reads were quality trimmed at Q25 with fastp and then assembled into clones with MiXCR by TCRdb, keeping productive beta chains. Rows with one shared CDR3 protein collapse into an entry with the most common genes and DNA. TCRdb, not the authors, supplied the V and J calls. A total of 700,000 to 950,000 distinct CDR3 sequences appear in this sample, roughly 12% of them only once. The ten largest clones take up 1.5% to 2% of the sample.

The same sample was also studied in work on yellow fever vaccine responses in identical twins. The second source states: According to the authors, in identical twins the way T cells responded to vaccination appeared partly convergent and partly personalized. In identical twins, the study followed T cell clones that responded to the vaccine with precision.

This sequence was found in a woman aged 18-30 years in good health. The specimen sequenced was PBMCs.

The CDR3 region has the sequence CSARDFRGPSGNTIYF. The DNA sequence reads TGCAGTGCTAGAGATTTTCGGGGACCCTCTGGAAACACCATATATTTT. The chain is made from TRBV20-1 and TRBJ1-3; matching of 5 bases hints at TRBD1 as the D gene. Taken from cysteine to phenylalanine, the CDR3 has 16 residues. CDR3 DNA only is kept here, 48 bases in frame from base 1. In the germline V gene (reference sequence), CDR1 corresponds to DFQATT and CDR2 to SNEGSKA. V is pared back by 0 bases and J by 0 bases, with 12 bases lying between the germline termini.